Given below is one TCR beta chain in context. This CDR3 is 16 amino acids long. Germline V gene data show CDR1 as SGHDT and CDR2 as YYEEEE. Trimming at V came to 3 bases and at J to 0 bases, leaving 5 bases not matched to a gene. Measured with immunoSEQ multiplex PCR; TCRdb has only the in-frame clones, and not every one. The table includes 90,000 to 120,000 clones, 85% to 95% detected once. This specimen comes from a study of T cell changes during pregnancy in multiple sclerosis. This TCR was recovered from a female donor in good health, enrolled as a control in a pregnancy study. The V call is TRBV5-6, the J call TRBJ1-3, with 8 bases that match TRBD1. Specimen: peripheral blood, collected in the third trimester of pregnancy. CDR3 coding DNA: TGTGCCAGCAGCTACGGGACAGGTAGCTCTGGAAACACCATATATTTT. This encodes CASSYGTGSSGNTIYF.